The 9 T cell receptor beta chains given below trace back to one sample, sequenced in a study of T cells in Graves' hyperthyroidism and ophthalmopathy. TCR beta CDR3 regions were amplified from RNA transcripts. The primer set for the first-round RT-PCR of the TCR CDR3 was HTBI. Using its own MiXCR run on the multiplex PCR reads, TCRdb lists one record per CDR3 protein. This table holds around 540,000 distinct CDR3 sequences, about 45% found once. The material sequenced was peripheral blood or thyroid tissue (not recorded which). These receptors originate from a woman under 30 with Graves' hyperthyroidism.

The rearrangement uses TRBV29-1 and TRBJ1-2, with 10 nucleotides matching TRBD1. Germline CDR1 and CDR2: SQVTM and ANQGSEA. The junction had 12 bases not matched to a gene; V was cut back by 3 bases and J by 5 bases. The CDR3 spans 16 residues. This chain's CDR3 is CSVERTGTGEDYGYTF. The CDR3 DNA reads TGCAGCGTTGAGCGGACGGGGACAGGGGAAGATTATGGCTACACCTTC. Filled out from reference TRBV29-1 and TRBJ1-2, the complete variable domain reads SAVISQKPSRDICQRGTSLTIQCQVDSQVTMMFWYRQQPGQSLTLIATANQGSEATYESGFVIDKFPISRPNLTFSTLTVSNMSPEDSSIYLCSVERTGTGEDYGYTFGSGTRLTVV.

This clonotype was recorded at least ten times. The rearrangement joins TRBV7-6 to TRBJ1-1, with 10 bases that match TRBD1. The germline V gene encodes CDR1 SGHVS and CDR2 FNYEAQ. With V trimmed by 4 bases and J by 1 base, 12 bases remained unmatched. This CDR3 contains 18 residues. CDR3 nucleotides: TGTGCCAGCAGCTCAAGGGACAGGGGCTTTGGGGCGAACACTGAAGCTTTCTTT. This codes for CASSSRDRGFGANTEAFF.

The chain employs TRBV12-3 or TRBV12-4 and TRBJ2-2; TRBD2 matches 9 bases. This CDR3 has 17 amino acids. V gave up 5 bases and J gave up 6 bases; unmatched junction bases: 13. CDR3 sequence (DNA): TGTGCCAGCAGTAAGGCGAGGGTAGCGGGAGTATCCGGGGAGCTGTTTTTT. Translating it yields CASSKARVAGVSGELFF.

At least ten counts were recorded for this clonotype. The rearrangement joins TRBV2 to TRBJ1-5; no reliable D call. The CDR3 length is 14 residues. V was cut by 5 bases and J by 3 bases, with 11 bases left in between. In germline, CDR1 is SNHLY, CDR2 FYNNEI. The CDR3 bases are TGTGCCAGCAGTATAAGGCAGTTCAATCAGCCCCAGCATTTT. The encoded protein is CASSIRQFNQPQHF.

Here the CDR3 DNA reads TGTGCCAGCAGCCCGGGGGGGACTAGCGGACAAGAGACCCAGTACTTC. It encodes CASSPGGTSGQETQYF. This chain links TRBV7-2 with TRBJ2-5, with TRBD2 matching over 11 bases. The CDR3 length is 16 residues. CDR1 is SGHTA and CDR2 is FQGNSA in the germline V gene. The junction had 7 bases not matched to a gene; V was cut back by 5 bases and J by 2 bases.

This clonotype was observed a handful of times. The rearrangement uses TRBV2 and TRBJ2-7, with D unresolved. This CDR3 contains 11 residues. The germline V and J ends were trimmed by 11 bases and 9 bases, with 17 bases remaining between them. From germline, CDR1 is SNHLY and CDR2 FYNNEI. The DNA of the CDR3 is TGTGCCCGCCCCCCTTTGGATGGGCAGTACTTC. Translating it yields CARPPLDGQYF. The entire variable domain, with the rest obtained from reference TRBV2 and TRBJ2-7, is as follows: EPEVTQTPSHQVTQMGQEVILRCVPISNHLYFYWYRQILGQKVEFLVSFYNNEISEKSEIFDDQFSVERPDGSNFTLKIRSTKLEDSAMYFCARPPLDGQYFGPGTRLTVT.

CDR3 sequence: CASSPAYRGRSEQFF. The CDR3 nucleotides are TGTGCCAGCAGCCCAGCTTATCGCGGGAGATCTGAGCAGTTCTTC. The rearrangement links TRBV9 to TRBJ2-1; TRBD2 matches 7 bases. Trimming removed 4 bases from V and 9 bases from J; junction bases left unmatched: 13. Germline CDR1 SGDLS, CDR2 YYNGEE. The CDR3 loop spans 15 amino acids.

This clonotype was counted many times. The chain has TRBV15 and TRBJ1-4; 8 bases line up with TRBD1. CDR3 size: 14 residues. The V segment lost 3 bases and the J segment 8 bases; nucleotides outside the gene matches: 5. CDR1 and CDR2 from the germline V gene are LNHNV and YYDKDF (reference sequence). As DNA, the CDR3 is TGTGCCACCAGCAGGCAGGGGGCGAAGGAAAAACTGTTTTTT. As protein: CATSRQGAKEKLFF.

The chain uses TRBV7-2 and TRBJ1-1, with D hard to call. Trimming took 9 bases from V and 1 from J, leaving 15 bases between them. The CDR3 totals 14 residues. CDR1 is SGHTA and CDR2 is FQGNSA in the germline V gene. The CDR3 protein is CASRREFANTEAFF. CDR3 sequence (DNA): TGTGCCAGTCGGCGGGAGTTCGCGAACACTGAAGCTTTCTTT.